These 29 T cell receptor beta chains came from one sample sequenced in a study of CD8+CD57+ T cells in acquired aplastic anemia. Genomic DNA served as template for TCR beta VDJ and CDR3 profiling. TCRdb redid the calling of the reads with MiXCR, one entry per CDR3 protein. The table lists approximately 300,000 distinct CDR3 sequences, 45% to 65% of them singletons, with approximately 1.2% in the top ten. It was patients with CD8+CD57+ cell expansion by flow cytometry who were chosen for sequencing. The specimen sequenced was sorted CD4+, CD8+, or CD8+CD57+ T cells (not recorded which) from PBMCs. The receptors were sampled from a human donor with aplastic anemia.

The chain is built from TRBV5-4 and TRBJ2-7; the match to TRBD2 covers 9 bases. Per the germline V gene, CDR1 is SGHNT and CDR2 is YYREEE (reference sequence). J gave up 6 bases and V 3 bases, and 10 bases lay outside the gene matches. The CDR3 has 15 residues. The CDR3 sequence is CASSSGGGRAFEQYF. Here the CDR3 DNA reads TGTGCCAGCAGCTCGGGGGGCGGGAGGGCCTTCGAGCAGTACTTC.

The CDR3 DNA is TGTGCCATCAGTGGGGGGCCTAGCGGGAACTGGAACGAGCAGTACTTC. This encodes CAISGGPSGNWNEQYF. The genes are TRBV10-3 and TRBJ2-7, with 9 bases that match TRBD2. The trim removed 4 bases at V and 5 bases at J, leaving 12 bases unmatched. Per the germline V gene, CDR1 is ENHRY and CDR2 is SYGVKD. This CDR3 region has 16 residues.

V usage is TRBV5-1 and J usage is TRBJ2-2; no firm D call. CDR3 length equals 14 residues. The V end was cut by 4 bases, the J end by 7 bases, with 14 bases between. In germline, CDR1 is SGHRS, CDR2 YFSETQ. The CDR3 sequence: CASSQLTSSGELFF. CDR3 in DNA: TGCGCCAGCAGCCAACTGACCAGCAGCGGGGAGCTGTTTTTT.

The chain joins TRBV7-9 to TRBJ2-2; a weak D match, TRBD1 (5 bases). V gave up 5 bases and J gave up 4 bases, with 11 bases separating them. Germline values: CDR1 SEHNR, CDR2 FQNEAQ (reference sequence). There are 14 residues in the CDR3. The CDR3 sequence is CASSAGLGTGELFF. Here the CDR3 DNA reads TGTGCCAGCAGCGCAGGGTTGGGCACCGGGGAGCTGTTTTTT. Variable domain in full (rest from reference TRBV7-9 and TRBJ2-2): DTGVSQNPRHKITKRGQNVTFRCDPISEHNRLYWYRQTLGQGPEFLTYFQNEAQLEKSRLLSDRFSAERPKGSFSTLEIQRTEQGDSAMYLCASSAGLGTGELFFGEGSRLTVL.

This chain links TRBV20-1 with TRBJ2-1; D perhaps matches TRBD1 (5 bases). This CDR3 contains 16 residues. V was trimmed by 0 bases and J by 5 bases, leaving 17 bases between them. CDR1 and CDR2 from the germline V gene are DFQATT and SNEGSKA (reference sequence). The CDR3: CSARDLRVQLDNEQFF. The CDR3 bases are TGCAGTGCTAGAGATCTCAGGGTGCAACTTGACAATGAGCAGTTCTTC.

This clonotype was detected many times. This chain connects TRBV3-1 to TRBJ2-7; 12 nucleotides agree with TRBD2. The V segment lost 4 bases and the J segment 3 bases; nucleotides outside the gene matches: 7. The V gene's germline CDR1 is LGHDT and CDR2 YNNKEL (reference sequence). This CDR3 contains 16 residues. This chain's CDR3 is CASSPVTSGRNYEQYF. For the CDR3, the DNA is TGTGCCAGCAGCCCTGTGACTAGCGGGAGAAACTACGAGCAGTACTTC.

This clonotype appeared a few times. CDR3 in DNA: TGTGCCAGCACCCCTCGTGTTGGGGAGCAGTACTTC. It encodes CASTPRVGEQYF. The chain has TRBV5-4 and TRBJ2-7; D is undetermined. CDR3 length: 12 residues. The germline CDR1 and CDR2 sequences are SGHNT and YYREEE (reference sequence). With 6 bases removed from V and 7 bases from J, the gap between germline ends came to 14 bases.

This clonotype was seen repeatedly, ten times or more. The chain uses TRBV6-1 and TRBJ2-5, with 15 bases fitting TRBD2. This CDR3 spans 19 amino acids. The germline V gene has CDR1 MNHNS and CDR2 SASEGT. J gave up 4 bases and V 6 bases, and 15 bases lay outside the gene matches. CDR3 sequence reads: CASRAPLGLAGGNVETQYF. Here the CDR3 DNA reads TGTGCCAGCAGAGCCCCCCTGGGACTAGCGGGGGGTAACGTAGAGACCCAGTACTTC.

V usage is TRBV24-1 and J usage is TRBJ2-7, with TRBD2 identical over 13 bases. The V segment lost 9 bases and the J segment 6 bases; nucleotides outside the gene matches: 4. The germline V gene encodes CDR1 KGHDR and CDR2 SFDVKD. There are 13 residues in the CDR3. CDR3: CATPTSGRCEQYF. CDR3 nucleotides: TGTGCCACCCCGACTAGCGGGAGGTGCGAGCAGTACTTC.

This chain joins TRBV7-1 and TRBJ2-3; 9 positions agree with TRBD1. TRBV7-1 is classed as an ORF, of uncertain function. The CDR3 totals 14 residues. V was pared by 2 bases and J by 4 bases, with 1 base of the junction left unmatched. CDR3 in amino acids: CASSSTGGPDTQYF. The CDR3 nucleotides read TGTGCCAGCAGCTCAACAGGGGGCCCAGATACGCAGTATTTT.

The CDR3 protein is CASTASWPDNQPQHF. CDR3 nucleotide sequence: TGTGCCAGCACCGCCTCCTGGCCGGACAATCAGCCCCAGCATTTT. This chain connects TRBV6-5 to TRBJ1-5; no definite D call. V was pared by 7 bases and J by 3 bases, with 16 bases between. Germline loops: CDR1 MNHEY, CDR2 SVGAGI. The CDR3 spans 15 residues.

The count of this clonotype is one. This chain connects TRBV7-9 to TRBJ1-2; no definite D call. Trimming took 0 bases from V and 6 from J, leaving 14 bases between them. The V gene's germline CDR1 is SEHNR and CDR2 FQNEAQ (reference sequence). This CDR3 contains 15 residues. Written as DNA, the CDR3 is TGTGCCAGCAGCTTAGCGGGAGGGTTTGATAATGGCTACACCTTC. This encodes CASSLAGGFDNGYTF.

This clonotype showed up just once. The chain has TRBV2 and TRBJ1-2; TRBD1 aligns across 9 bases. CDR3 size: 14 residues. Germline trimming cut 6 bases from V and 4 bases from J; bases unmatched to any gene: 6. Per the germline V gene, CDR1 is SNHLY and CDR2 is FYNNEI. The CDR3 is CASRPYRGPYGYTF. The DNA for the CDR3 is TGTGCCAGCAGGCCTTACAGGGGGCCCTATGGCTACACCTTC.

Many counts were recorded for this clonotype. V gene TRBV6-5 combines with J gene TRBJ1-1; D may be TRBD1 (6 bases). The CDR3 is 14 residues long. The germline CDR1 and CDR2 sequences are MNHEY and SVGAGI. Between the trimmed V and J ends, which lost 7 bases and 3 bases, there was a span of 15 bases. This CDR3 reads CASIGRGSHTEAFF. CDR3 nucleotides: TGTGCCAGCATTGGCAGGGGCTCCCACACTGAAGCTTTCTTT.

In regard to this clonotype: With a much larger clone just one base away, this may be a read error. The CDR3 end shows no conserved phenylalanine or tryptophan, and so a read error is likely. The chain carries TRBV27 and TRBJ2-7; no firm D call. The CDR3 has 14 amino acids. V lost 2 bases and J 4 bases, leaving 12 bases between the germline ends. Germline V CDR1 and CDR2: MNHEY, SMNVEV (reference sequence). The CDR3 here is CASSLKPIGYEQYL. For the CDR3, the DNA is TGTGCCAGCAGTTTAAAACCCATCGGGTACGAGCAGTACCTC.

The chain uses TRBV15 and TRBJ2-7; D tentatively reads TRBD1 or TRBD2 (5 bases each). The V gene lost 1 base and the J gene lost 2 bases, with 15 bases spanning the gap. The germline CDR1 and CDR2 sequences are LNHNV and YYDKDF (reference sequence). This CDR3 is 16 amino acids long. The CDR3 reads CATSRGGRHPPYEQYF. The CDR3 nucleotides read TGTGCCACCAGCAGAGGGGGACGTCACCCCCCCTACGAGCAGTACTTC.

Regarding this clonotype: An end of the junction does not agree with germline; a read error may underlie this. The chain employs TRBV7-8 and TRBJ2-7, with 8 bases lining up with TRBD2. This CDR3 contains 15 residues. Germline assignment: CDR1 SGHVS and CDR2 FQNEAQ. CDR3 DNA: TGTGACAGCAGACAAACTAGCGGAAGCTCCTACGAGCAGTACTTC. Its translation is CDSRQTSGSSYEQYF.

The rearrangement uses TRBV9 and TRBJ2-7; weak D call: TRBD2 (6 bases). The CDR3 totals 16 residues. Germline assignment: CDR1 SGDLS and CDR2 YYNGEE. Trimming removed 3 bases at V and 3 bases at J, with 19 bases between. For the CDR3, the DNA is TGTGCCAGCAGCGGGGACCGGGACTCCCCGGGCTACGAGCAGTACTTC. Protein: CASSGDRDSPGYEQYF. Drawing the rest from reference TRBV9 and TRBJ2-7, the complete variable domain is DSGVTQTPKHLITATGQRVTLRCSPRSGDLSVYWYQQSLDQGLQFLIQYYNGEERAKGNILERFSAQQFPDLHSELNLSSLELGDSALYFCASSGDRDSPGYEQYFGPGTRLTVT.

There are many counts of this clonotype. The CDR3: CASSNGGDTEAFF. The CDR3, as DNA: TGTGCCAGCAGCAACGGAGGGGACACTGAAGCTTTCTTT. This chain connects TRBV7-3 to TRBJ1-1; weak D call: TRBD1 (5 bases). V lost 5 bases to trimming and J lost 3 bases, with 10 bases between them. Germline CDR1 reads SGHTA; CDR2 reads FQGTGA. The CDR3 has 13 amino acids.

About this clonotype itself: The final CDR3 position lacks the conserved phenylalanine or tryptophan, pointing to a likely read error. The DNA is left out, because the CDR3 cannot be placed on it with certainty; the CDR3 is given as TCRdb lists it. V is TRBV15 and J is TRBJ2-5. Looked up from germline, CDR1 is LNHNV and CDR2 is YYDKDF (reference sequence). The CDR3 is 10 residues long, ends included. The CDR3: CATSRDGQAG.

The sample holds many counts of this clonotype. The V call is TRBV19, the J call TRBJ1-1; D unclear. CDR3 size: 16 residues. CDR1 and CDR2 from the germline V gene are LNHDA and SQIVND (reference sequence). Deletions cut 5 bases from V and 0 bases from J, with 16 bases between. CDR3 DNA sequence: TGTGCCAGTAGTGCTCGCCCAGGCGCCATGAACACTGAAGCTTTCTTT. Residues: CASSARPGAMNTEAFF.

V and J are TRBV20-1 and TRBJ1-1, with 7 nucleotides matching TRBD1. There are 13 residues in the CDR3. Trimming cost V 5 bases and J 0 bases; bases outside gene matches: 3. CDR1 is DFQATT, CDR2 SNEGSKA, per germline (reference sequence). Here the CDR3 reads CSAYDRVNTEAFF. The CDR3 coding sequence is TGCAGTGCTTACGACAGGGTGAACACTGAAGCTTTCTTT.

For this clonotype: This may be a read error: a much more frequent sequence differs by one nucleotide. The chain combines TRBV11-1 with TRBJ2-1; TRBD2 agrees at 12 bases. Germline CDR1 is SGHAT and CDR2 is FQDESV (reference sequence). The CDR3 spans 15 residues. The CDR3 DNA sequence: TGTGCCAGCCAAGGGACTAGCGGGTCTTACAATGAGCAGCTCTTC. Residues: CASQGTSGSYNEQLF.

This clonotype was observed a single time. As DNA, the CDR3 is TGCGCCAGCAGCCAGACACCAAACTATGGCTACACCTTC. As protein: CASSQTPNYGYTF. This chain joins TRBV5-1 and TRBJ1-2; D remains ambiguous. Germline-derived CDR1 and CDR2 are SGHRS and YFSETQ. Trimming removed 4 bases from V and 2 bases from J, with 9 bases in between. This CDR3 has 13 residues.

The genes are TRBV25-1 and TRBJ1-2; D remains unclear. This CDR3 spans 13 amino acids. V lost 2 bases and J 2 bases, leaving 6 bases between the germline ends. The germline V gene has CDR1 MGHDK and CDR2 SYGVNS. This chain's CDR3 is CASSETENYGYTF. The CDR3 DNA reads TGTGCCAGCAGTGAAACGGAGAACTATGGCTACACCTTC.

This rearrangement joins TRBV29-1 to TRBJ1-3; 10 nucleotides agree with TRBD1. The CDR3 consists of 15 residues. Germline V gene sequence: CDR1 SQVTM, CDR2 ANQGSEA. The CDR3 sequence is CSYSGTGASGNTIYF. CDR3 coding DNA: TGCAGTTACTCCGGGACAGGGGCTTCTGGAAACACCATATATTTT.

J is TRBJ2-3 and V is TRBV7-9; 12 positions match TRBD1. The CDR3 length is 16 residues. After removal of 5 bases from V and 5 bases from J, the junction contained 8 bases not matched to a gene. Germline V gene data show CDR1 as SEHNR and CDR2 as FQNEAQ (reference sequence). The CDR3: CASSHGTGGKKDTQYF. In nucleotides, the CDR3 is TGTGCCAGCAGCCACGGGACAGGGGGCAAGAAAGATACGCAGTATTTT.

In its sample, this clonotype was seen a few times. This sequence joins TRBV2 and TRBJ2-1; 7 nucleotides line up with TRBD1. Trimming removed 2 bases from V and 4 bases from J; junction bases left unmatched: 5. This CDR3 spans 15 amino acids. The germline CDR1 and CDR2 sequences are SNHLY and FYNNEI. The CDR3 nucleotides read TGTGCCAGCAGTGAACAGGGGACAGCTTACAATGAGCAGTTCTTC. Its protein product is CASSEQGTAYNEQFF.

V is TRBV5-1 and J is TRBJ2-3; the match to TRBD2 covers 7 bases. The CDR3 totals 15 residues. CDR1 and CDR2 from the germline V gene are SGHRS and YFSETQ. V lost 1 base, J lost 2 bases, and 4 bases stayed unmatched. CDR3 DNA sequence: TGCGCCAGCAGCTTGCGCGGGAGCTACACAGATACGCAGTATTTT. It encodes CASSLRGSYTDTQYF.